A single sample is the source of the 13 T cell receptor beta chains below, sequenced in a study of early T cells in non-severe SARS-CoV-2 infection. TCRdb called the 5' RACE reads again in MiXCR, with one record for every CDR3 protein. The profile covers nearly 55,000 distinct CDR3 sequences, with roughly 7.1% appearing a single time and 8% to 11% taken by the ten largest. The source was whole blood, collected at baseline. The receptors stem from an adult who was a healthcare worker with PCR-confirmed SARS-CoV-2 infection or an uninfected control (not recorded which).

The chain links TRBV18 to TRBJ2-1; 9 bases agree with TRBD1. This CDR3 is 12 amino acids long. Trimming cost V 4 bases and J 8 bases; bases outside gene matches: 0. Germline CDR1 reads KGHSH; CDR2 reads LQKENI. CDR3 nucleotide sequence: TGTGCCAGCTCACGGGACAGGGATGAGCAGTTCTTC. Translating it yields CASSRDRDEQFF.

Only a few counts were recorded for this clonotype. The chain has TRBV10-3 and TRBJ1-2; the D is unclear. The germline CDR1 and CDR2 sequences are ENHRY and SYGVKD. With 0 bases removed from V and 10 bases from J, the gap between germline ends came to 15 bases. This CDR3 region has 14 residues. This chain's CDR3 is CAISESWGTVYYTF. The DNA of the CDR3 is TGTGCCATCAGTGAGTCGTGGGGAACGGTATACTACACCTTC.

The chain combines TRBV20-1 with TRBJ2-7, with 9 bases aligning to TRBD2. Germline CDR1 and CDR2: DFQATT and SNEGSKA (reference sequence). This CDR3 region has 16 residues. After removal of 1 base from V and 2 bases from J, the junction contained 9 bases not matched to a gene. The CDR3, as DNA: TGCAGTGCTAGAGGATTAGCGGGAGTGTACACCTACGAGCAGTACTTC. Amino acid sequence: CSARGLAGVYTYEQYF.

The V gene is TRBV4-1, the J gene TRBJ2-3, with 11 bases matching TRBD2. Germline V CDR1 and CDR2: MGHRA, YSYEKL. V was clipped by 4 bases and J by 0 bases; unmatched bases: 6. CDR3 length: 17 residues. Written as DNA, the CDR3 is TGCGCCAGCAGCCTCCGAAGACTAGCGGGAAGCACAGATACGCAGTATTTT. Translation: CASSLRRLAGSTDTQYF.

This clonotype was detected only a few times. The chain carries TRBV7-2 and TRBJ1-2, with 7 bases lining up with TRBD1. Germline CDR1 SGHTA, CDR2 FQGNSA. J lost 5 bases, V lost 5 bases, and 14 bases had no gene match. The CDR3 runs 16 residues. The CDR3 loop reads CASSARQGDSTYGYTF. In nucleotides, the CDR3 is TGTGCCAGCAGCGCTCGACAGGGCGACAGTACTTATGGCTACACCTTC. The variable domain in full, with the rest retrieved from reference TRBV7-2 and TRBJ1-2, is GAGVSQSPSNKVTEKGKDVELRCDPISGHTALYWYRQSLGQGLEFLIYFQGNSAPDKSGLPSDRFSAERTGGSVSTLTIQRTQQEDSAVYLCASSARQGDSTYGYTFGSGTRLTVV.

This clonotype has ten or more counts. The chain joins TRBV28 to TRBJ2-3; 9 nucleotides line up with TRBD2. The CDR3 is made up of 15 amino acids. Germline assignment: CDR1 MDHEN and CDR2 SYDVKM. J lost 2 bases, V lost 6 bases, and 6 bases had no gene match. The DNA for the CDR3 is TGTGCCAGCAGAAGGACTAGCGAGAACACAGATACGCAGTATTTT. It specifies CASRRTSENTDTQYF.

This clonotype was detected many times. This chain uses TRBV25-1 with TRBJ2-7; 7 bases are shared with TRBD2. The ends lost 9 bases at V and 2 bases at J; junction bases unmatched: 13. Germline V gives CDR1 MGHDK, CDR2 SYGVNS. The CDR3 length is 15 residues. DNA of the CDR3: TGTGCCAGGCGCGTGGGAGGGAGTGAAACCTACGAGCAGTACTTC. This sequence encodes CARRVGGSETYEQYF.

The chain uses TRBV7-2 and TRBJ2-1; tentative D call: TRBD2 (5 bases). CDR3 length: 14 residues. V was pared by 6 bases and J by 4 bases, with 13 bases between. The germline V gene encodes CDR1 SGHTA and CDR2 FQGNSA. CDR3 sequence (DNA): TGTGCCAGCAGTTCGTCTGGAGGTTACAATGAGCAGTTCTTC. Translating gives CASSSSGGYNEQFF.

In its sample, this clonotype was seen many times. V is TRBV2 and J is TRBJ2-3, with D tentatively TRBD1 or TRBD2 (5 bases each). CDR3 size: 17 residues. The ends were cut back, 2 bases at V and 2 bases at J, with 17 bases in the middle. In germline, CDR1 is SNHLY, CDR2 FYNNEI. The CDR3 here is CASSEIPQGGLTDTQYF. The CDR3 DNA sequence: TGTGCCAGCAGTGAAATCCCCCAGGGCGGACTCACAGATACGCAGTATTTT.

This clonotype appeared many times. This chain links TRBV6-5 with TRBJ1-5; D might be TRBD1 (5 bases). Germline V lookup: CDR1 MNHEY, CDR2 SVGAGI. The CDR3 is 12 residues long. V was clipped by 6 bases and J by 9 bases, with 12 bases between them. CDR3 region: CASSNQGGPQHF. The CDR3 DNA is TGTGCCAGCAGCAACCAGGGAGGGCCCCAGCATTTT.

Notes on this clonotype: A read error may explain this, as a much larger clone is one base away. This sequence joins TRBV25-1 and TRBJ2-4; 8 bases align to TRBD1. The J segment lost 11 bases and the V segment lost 2 bases, leaving 8 bases of the junction unmatched. The CDR3 sequence is 14 residues long. Germline values: CDR1 MGHDK, CDR2 SYGVNS. The CDR3 coding sequence is TGTGCCAGCAGTGAAGAAGAGTACAGGGGGTTTCAGTACTTC. This sequence encodes CASSEEEYRGFQYF.

This clonotype was recorded at least ten times. This chain joins TRBV28 and TRBJ2-1; D gene unclear. The V gene's germline CDR1 is MDHEN and CDR2 SYDVKM. CDR3 length: 13 amino acids. V shed 5 bases and J shed 0 bases, with 5 bases lying between them. CDR3 sequence (DNA): TGTGCCAGCAGTCTAAGCTCCTACAATGAGCAGTTCTTC. It specifies CASSLSSYNEQFF.

This clonotype was seen ten or more times. The chain is built from TRBV28 and TRBJ1-1; possibly TRBD1 for D (6 bases). Trimming removed 5 bases at V and 1 base at J, with 11 bases between. CDR1 and CDR2 from the germline V gene are MDHEN and SYDVKM. The CDR3 runs to 14 residues. The CDR3 coding sequence is TGTGCCAGCAGTCGAACGGACAGGAACACTGAAGCTTTCTTT. Translating it yields CASSRTDRNTEAFF.